The present T cell receptor (beta chain) was sequenced within a study of T cell repertoires in cytomegalovirus infection. The overall study: CMV epitopes, recently identified HLA-C-restricted and well-studied HLA-B-restricted, were used. Study-wide points: Carriers of CMV plus the relevant HLA were identified by cumulative public TCR beta family frequency. HLA-C-restricted CMV-specific TCR beta clonotypes were dominant in the ex vivo response.

Germline V gene data show CDR1 as LGHNA and CDR2 as YNFKEQ. Between the trimmed V and J ends, which lost 1 base and 8 bases, there was a span of 14 bases. CDR3 size: 14 residues. In the case of this clonotype: Its target is unknown.

TCRdb re-called the reads with MiXCR, one entry per CDR3 protein. Seen here are 200,000 or so distinct CDR3 sequences, 30% to 45% observed once, and the top ten hold more than 50%. The source of this sequence is a human donor in good health (CMV status not recorded). Some clones in this sample may be carry-over from other donors' samples. Material: CD8+ T cells from cultured PBMCs, obtained from culture after CMV antigen stimulation. The chain joins TRBV4-2 to TRBJ1-2, with D uncertain. In nucleotides, the CDR3 is TGTGCCAGCAGCCAAGCAGTAGATCGAGGAGGCTACACCTTC. It specifies CASSQAVDRGGYTF.